This T cell receptor (beta chain) was recorded in a study of identical twins. In TCRdb, the 5' RACE reads were re-called with MiXCR into one record per CDR3 protein. The repertoire consists of 700,000 to 950,000 distinct CDR3 sequences, with approximately 13% occurring once and the leading ten covering 1.5% to 2%. This clonotype was recorded a few times. These records were also assigned to another study, of yellow fever vaccine responses in identical twins.

Sequencing was performed on PBMCs. The receptor's source is a woman aged 18-30 years in good health.

The CDR3, as DNA: TGTGCCATCAGTGAGTCGGTAGCAGGTCGGGTGGCCCAGCATTTT. It codes for CAISESVAGRVAQHF. The chain is built from TRBV10-3 and TRBJ1-5, with D hard to call. The CDR3 totals 15 residues. Germline CDR1 is ENHRY and CDR2 is SYGVKD. V was shortened by 0 bases and J by 11 bases, with 17 bases between the two germline ends.